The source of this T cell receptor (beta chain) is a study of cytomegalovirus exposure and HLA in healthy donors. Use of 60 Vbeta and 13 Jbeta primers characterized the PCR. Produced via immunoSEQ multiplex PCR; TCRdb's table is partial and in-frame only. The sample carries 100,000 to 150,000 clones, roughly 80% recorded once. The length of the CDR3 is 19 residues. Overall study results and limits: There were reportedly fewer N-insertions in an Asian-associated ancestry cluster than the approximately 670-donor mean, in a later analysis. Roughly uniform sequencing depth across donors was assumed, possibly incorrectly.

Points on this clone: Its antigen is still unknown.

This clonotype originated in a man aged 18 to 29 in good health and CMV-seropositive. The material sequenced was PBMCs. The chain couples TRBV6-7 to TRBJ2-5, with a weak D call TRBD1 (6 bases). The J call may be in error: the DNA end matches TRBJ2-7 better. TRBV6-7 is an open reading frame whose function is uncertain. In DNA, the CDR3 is TGTGCCAGCAGTTTCCAAACTAAGAGCAGGGGCCTAAGCTCCTACGAGCAGTACTTC. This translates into CASSFQTKSRGLSSYEQYF.